One sample yielded the 20 T cell receptor beta chains listed below, sequenced in a study of blood T cell repertoires in COVID-19. TCRdb's table, derived via immunoSEQ multiplex PCR, lists solely in-frame clones and lacks some. This table has about 430,000 clones, roughly 90% appearing once. The sequenced material came from PBMCs or T cells enriched from blood (not recorded which). These receptors came from a woman aged 18-30 years who had been exposed to COVID-19.

This chain links TRBV27 with TRBJ1-3, with D unclear. Trimming took 0 bases from V and 4 from J, leaving 10 bases between them. The CDR3 sequence is 15 residues long. Germline CDR1 reads MNHEY; CDR2 reads SMNVEV (reference sequence). This CDR3 is CASSLSAGSGNTIYF. As DNA, the CDR3 is TGTGCCAGCAGTTTATCTGCGGGGTCCGGAAACACCATATATTTT.

The gene calls are TRBV4-1 and TRBJ2-7; TRBD2 agrees at 9 bases. This CDR3 spans 15 amino acids. The V segment lost 6 bases and the J segment 3 bases; nucleotides outside the gene matches: 9. Looked up from germline, CDR1 is MGHRA and CDR2 is YSYEKL. The CDR3 DNA is TGCGCCAGCAGGGAAACGGTAGCGGGGGTCTACGAGCAGTACTTC. Encoded protein: CASRETVAGVYEQYF.

In this sample, this clone turned up once. V usage is TRBV2 and J usage is TRBJ1-1, with D possibly TRBD1 on 6 matching bases. Trimming stripped 0 bases from V and 3 bases from J, with 8 bases between. Per the germline V gene, CDR1 is SNHLY and CDR2 is FYNNEI. The length of the CDR3 is 14 residues. DNA of the CDR3: TGTGCCAGCAGTGAAGCAGGGGGTCACACTGAAGCTTTCTTT. Translating gives CASSEAGGHTEAFF.

This chain connects TRBV11-2 to TRBJ2-1; 9 nucleotides agree with TRBD2. V lost 5 bases and J lost 1; bases outside the gene matches: 3. The germline CDR1 and CDR2 sequences are SGHAT and FQNNGV. This CDR3 has 15 residues. The DNA for the CDR3 is TGTGCCAGCAGCAGAGCGGGAGGATCCTACAATGAGCAGTTCTTC. Translation gives CASSRAGGSYNEQFF.

This sequence joins TRBV28 and TRBJ1-5; a possible D gene is TRBD1 (6 bases). Trimming took 6 bases from V and 0 from J, leaving 18 bases between them. There are 17 residues in the CDR3. Per germline, CDR1 MDHEN and CDR2 SYDVKM. Here the CDR3 reads CASSLLQGGSSNQPQHF. The CDR3 DNA sequence: TGTGCCAGCAGCCTACTTCAAGGGGGTTCTAGCAATCAGCCCCAGCATTTT.

This chain joins TRBV7-2 and TRBJ2-1, with 7 positions matching TRBD2. The CDR3 is 14 amino acids. Germline-derived CDR1 and CDR2 are SGHTA and FQGNSA. V lost 5 bases and J lost 7; bases outside the gene matches: 8. The CDR3 coding sequence is TGTGCCAGCAGCCATGGGACTACACTGAATGAGCAGTTCTTC. Its protein is CASSHGTTLNEQFF.

A note on this clone: This sample also contains other DNA sequences that code for the same CDR3. The gene calls are TRBV28 and TRBJ2-2, with D possibly matching TRBD1 (6 bases). The V and J ends lost 10 bases and 2 bases respectively, with 11 bases between them. The CDR3 is 13 amino acids. Germline V gene sequence: CDR1 MDHEN, CDR2 SYDVKM. The CDR3 bases are TGTGCCATCGGGACACCCAACACCGGGGAGCTGTTTTTT. Translated, it gives CAIGTPNTGELFF.

V usage is TRBV4-2 and J usage is TRBJ2-7, with TRBD1 matching 9 bases. With 3 bases clipped from V and 4 bases from J, the junction kept 10 bases outside the gene matches. This CDR3 is 16 amino acids long. The germline V gene encodes CDR1 LGHNA and CDR2 YNFKEQ. The CDR3 bases are TGTGCCAGCAGCCAGAACACCGGGACAGGGACGTACGAGCAGTACTTC. Protein sequence: CASSQNTGTGTYEQYF.

The CDR3 nucleotides are TGTGCCAGCAGCCAGACAGACACTTATGGCTACACCTTC. Translating it yields CASSQTDTYGYTF. The genes are TRBV12-3 or TRBV12-4 and TRBJ1-2; D may be TRBD1 (5 bases). V dropped 6 bases and J dropped 5 bases, with 13 bases sitting between them. The CDR3 loop spans 13 amino acids.

This sequence joins TRBV29-1 and TRBJ2-7, with TRBD1 matching over 7 bases. The V segment lost 5 bases and the J segment 4 bases; nucleotides outside the gene matches: 5. The CDR3 runs to 12 residues. The V gene's germline CDR1 is SQVTM and CDR2 ANQGSEA. In nucleotides, the CDR3 is TGCAGCGTTTGGACAGGAGATTACGAGCAGTACTTC. Translating it yields CSVWTGDYEQYF.

There are a few counts of this clone. This chain uses TRBV3-1 (or the pseudogene TRBV3-2) with TRBJ2-2; 7 positions agree with TRBD2. This CDR3 region has 17 residues. The V segment lost 0 bases and the J segment 1 base; nucleotides outside the gene matches: 5. Germline CDR1 LGHDT, CDR2 YNNKEL (reference sequence). The chain's CDR3 is CASSQEIGGKNTGELFF. For the CDR3, the DNA is TGTGCCAGCAGCCAAGAAATCGGGGGGAAGAACACCGGGGAGCTGTTTTTT.

This chain uses TRBV2 with TRBJ2-5; 10 bases align to TRBD2. Germline assignment: CDR1 SNHLY and CDR2 FYNNEI. After removal of 3 bases from V and 5 bases from J, the junction contained 9 bases not matched to a gene. The CDR3 runs to 16 residues. CDR3 residues: CASSEESGGAGETQYF. CDR3 in DNA: TGTGCCAGCAGTGAGGAGAGCGGGGGGGCCGGGGAGACCCAGTACTTC.

The chain's CDR3 is CASSIRGYNSPLHF. The CDR3 region has the DNA TGTGCCAGCAGTATCCGAGGATATAATTCACCCCTCCACTTT. This chain links TRBV27 with TRBJ1-6; D is undetermined. Deletions cut 5 bases from V and 4 bases from J, with 9 bases between. Germline CDR1 is MNHEY and CDR2 is SMNVEV (reference sequence). This CDR3 is 14 amino acids long.

This clone was seen only once. The chain combines TRBV28 with TRBJ1-5, with D perhaps TRBD1 (6 bases). V dropped 1 base and J dropped 7 bases, with 14 bases sitting between them. This CDR3 has 15 amino acids. In germline, CDR1 is MDHEN, CDR2 SYDVKM. The CDR3 is CASSLSTGRGQPQHF. CDR3 DNA sequence: TGTGCCAGCAGTTTATCAACAGGGAGAGGCCAGCCCCAGCATTTT.

The chain couples TRBV25-1 to TRBJ2-2, with no clear D. This CDR3 is built from 12 residues. Germline V gene sequence: CDR1 MGHDK, CDR2 SYGVNS. V was trimmed by 6 bases and J by 8 bases, leaving 10 bases between them. CDR3 sequence: CASSESEGELFF. The CDR3 DNA follows: TGTGCCAGCAGCGAGTCCGAGGGGGAGCTGTTTTTT.

The chain's CDR3 is CAWGHGTGNFDTIYF. The CDR3 DNA follows: TGTGCCTGGGGGCACGGAACAGGGAATTTTGACACCATATATTTT. V usage is TRBV30 and J usage is TRBJ1-3; maybe TRBD1 (6 bases). This CDR3 is 15 amino acids long. CDR1 and CDR2 from the germline V gene are GTSNPN and SVGIG (reference sequence). Trimming left V 5 bases short and J 8 bases short, with 22 bases between.

The CDR3 DNA reads as TGTGCCAGCAGCCAAGAAGGACTAGCGGGAGCCCTGGGGCGGGCCCAAGAGACCCAGTACTTC. Residues: CASSQEGLAGALGRAQETQYF. This chain uses TRBV14 with TRBJ2-5; TRBD2 agrees at 13 bases. The CDR3 totals 21 residues. Germline V gene sequence: CDR1 SGHDN, CDR2 FVKESK. Trimming at V came to 0 bases and at J to 1 base, leaving 14 bases not matched to a gene.

In this sample, this clone turned up once. The chain employs TRBV28 and TRBJ1-2; TRBD1 aligns across 9 bases. Germline CDR1 and CDR2: MDHEN and SYDVKM. The J segment lost 5 bases and the V segment lost 2 bases, leaving 3 bases of the junction unmatched. The CDR3 extends over 14 amino acids. Here the CDR3 reads CASSLGQGPYGYTF. The DNA for the CDR3 is TGTGCCAGCAGTTTAGGACAGGGGCCGTATGGCTACACCTTC.

The chain combines TRBV5-4 with TRBJ2-7, with 10 bases fitting TRBD1. Germline V CDR1 and CDR2: SGHNT, YYREEE (reference sequence). With V trimmed by 3 bases and J by 2 bases, 5 bases remained unmatched. The CDR3 extends over 15 amino acids. CDR3 residues: CASSSGTGATYEQYF. In DNA form, the CDR3 reads TGTGCCAGCAGCTCGGGGACAGGGGCCACCTACGAGCAGTACTTC.

V and J are TRBV30 and TRBJ2-2; tentatively, D is TRBD1 (5 bases). There are 12 residues in the CDR3. Trimming cost V 5 bases and J 3 bases, with 7 bases left between them. Germline assignment: CDR1 GTSNPN and CDR2 SVGIG (reference sequence). Here the CDR3 DNA reads TGTGCCTGGCAGGGCTACACCGGGGAGCTGTTTTTT. It specifies CAWQGYTGELFF. The variable domain in full, with the rest retrieved from reference TRBV30 and TRBJ2-2, is SQTIHQWPATLVQPVGSPLSLECTVEGTSNPNLYWYRQAAGRGLQLLFYSVGIGQISSEVPQNLSASRPQDRQFILSSKKLLLSDSGFYLCAWQGYTGELFFGEGSRLTVL.